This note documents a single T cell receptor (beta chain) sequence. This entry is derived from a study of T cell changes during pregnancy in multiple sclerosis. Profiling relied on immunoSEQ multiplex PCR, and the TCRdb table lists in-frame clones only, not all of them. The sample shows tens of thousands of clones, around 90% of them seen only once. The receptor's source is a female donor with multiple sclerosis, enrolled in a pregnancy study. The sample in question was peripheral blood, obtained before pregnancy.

CDR3 nucleotides: TGTGCCACCAGCGGGGCCGTCGGAAACACCATATATTTT. Protein: CATSGAVGNTIYF. The rearrangement uses TRBV15 and TRBJ1-3, with D perhaps matching TRBD1 (5 bases). The ends were cut back, 5 bases at V and 4 bases at J, with 9 bases in the middle. The CDR3 sequence is 13 residues long. The germline gives CDR1 LNHNV, CDR2 YYDKDF (reference sequence).